The 7 T cell receptor beta chains below were found in one sample sequenced in a study of neoadjuvant anti-PD-1 for oral cavity cancer. Sequencing was performed with immunoSEQ multiplex PCR; in TCRdb, only in-frame clones are kept and a portion is missing. The sample lists over 10,000 clones, more than 60% occurring once. The specimen comprised PBMCs, sampled before nivolumab (anti-PD-1) treatment. The receptors shown here come from a person between 40 and 85 years old with oral cavity squamous cell carcinoma.

The genes are TRBV9 and TRBJ1-4; tentative D call: TRBD1 (6 bases). Trimming left V 6 bases short and J 6 bases short, with 18 bases between. The CDR3 has 15 amino acids. From germline, CDR1 is SGDLS and CDR2 YYNGEE. CDR3 in amino acids: CASTPTWGADEKLFF. CDR3 in DNA: TGTGCCAGCACCCCAACGTGGGGGGCAGATGAAAAACTGTTTTTT.

In this sample, this clone turned up a few times. The rearrangement uses TRBV29-1 and TRBJ1-6; 7 bases align to TRBD1. This CDR3 spans 13 amino acids. V gave up 4 bases and J gave up 7 bases; unmatched junction bases: 4. The germline gives CDR1 SQVTM, CDR2 ANQGSEA. The CDR3 region is CSVVGTANSPLHF. CDR3 nucleotides: TGCAGCGTTGTTGGGACAGCGAATTCACCCCTCCACTTT.

V is TRBV18 and J is TRBJ2-7; D gene unclear. The CDR3 is made up of 14 amino acids. Germline V gene lookup returns CDR1 KGHSH and CDR2 LQKENI. The V end lost 4 bases, the J end lost 3 bases, and 13 bases lay between the germline ends. The CDR3 sequence is CASSRPDGLYEQYF. The CDR3, as DNA: TGTGCCAGCTCACGACCGGACGGCCTCTACGAGCAGTACTTC. The full variable domain, with the rest looked up from reference TRBV18 and TRBJ2-7, is NAGVMQNPRHLVRRRGQEARLRCSPMKGHSHVYWYRQLPEEGLKFMVYLQKENIIDESGMPKERFSAEFPKEGPSILRIQQVVRGDSAAYFCASSRPDGLYEQYFGPGTRLTVT.

The rearrangement joins TRBV11-2 to TRBJ2-1; TRBD2 is a possible D gene (6 bases). V was pared by 5 bases and J by 0 bases, with 11 bases between. Per the germline V gene, CDR1 is SGHAT and CDR2 is FQNNGV. This CDR3 is 15 amino acids long. The CDR3 reads CASSRVGGSYNEQFF. CDR3 in DNA: TGTGCCAGCAGCCGGGTGGGGGGCTCCTACAATGAGCAGTTCTTC. Looking up the rest from reference TRBV11-2 and TRBJ2-1 gives the full variable domain: EAGVAQSPRYKIIEKRQSVAFWCNPISGHATLYWYQQILGQGPKLLIQFQNNGVVDDSQLPKDRFSAERLKGVDSTLKIQPAKLEDSAVYLCASSRVGGSYNEQFFGPGTRLTVL.

The V and J genes are TRBV2 and TRBJ1-2, with D uncertain. Trimming cost V 4 bases and J 6 bases, with 15 bases left between them. Germline-derived CDR1 and CDR2 are SNHLY and FYNNEI. The CDR3 sequence is 14 residues long. The CDR3 DNA follows: TGTGCCAGCAGTGCTAGGGCAGACTGGGATGGCTACACCTTC. This translates into CASSARADWDGYTF.

The chain uses TRBV6-1 and TRBJ2-3; the D gene is possibly TRBD2 (5 bases). Trimming cost V 6 bases and J 8 bases, with 12 bases left between them. The germline CDR1 and CDR2 sequences are MNHNS and SASEGT. There are 12 residues in the CDR3. The CDR3 bases are TGTGCCAGCAGCACACTAGAGGGTACGCAGTATTTT. Its translation: CASSTLEGTQYF.

This clone was picked up a small number of times. V gene TRBV5-4 combines with J gene TRBJ2-7, with TRBD1 identical over 9 bases. In germline, CDR1 is SGHNT, CDR2 YYREEE (reference sequence). V lost 7 bases to trimming and J lost 3 bases; unmatched junction nucleotides: 5. CDR3 size: 13 residues. The CDR3 nucleotides read TGTGCCAGCGGGACAGGGTCCCTCTACGAGCAGTACTTC. This encodes CASGTGSLYEQYF.